The 19 T cell receptor beta chains below all came from one sample that was sequenced in a study of OX40 agonist ivuxolimab in advanced cancers. The protocol used for the library was the immunoSEQ multiplex PCR assay. Here the immuneACCESS table is served through TCRdb, limited to in-frame sequences with V and J called. Missing clones are a known gap in these copies; in checked studies unresolved V genes cover under half, and the rest lacks a known reason. Counted in this sample were about 55,000 clones; 88% of them appeared once. Jointly, the top ten make up over 6% of the sample. The sequences come from CD4+ or CD8+ T cells sorted from blood, collected in a trial of the OX40 agonist ivuxolimab. The origin of the receptors is an adult with an advanced solid tumor such as melanoma, head and neck, liver or kidney cancer.

The gene calls are TRBV28 and TRBJ1-2; 7 positions agree with TRBD1. Germline CDR1 is MDHEN and CDR2 is SYDVKM. With V trimmed by 1 base and J by 4 bases, 9 bases remained unmatched. CDR3 length: 16 amino acids. The CDR3 here is CASSLSLGTETYGYTF. The CDR3 nucleotides read TGTGCCAGCAGTTTATCTCTTGGGACAGAGACCTATGGCTACACCTTC.

The chain carries TRBV28 and TRBJ2-1, with TRBD2 identical over 8 bases. The germline CDR1 and CDR2 sequences are MDHEN and SYDVKM. V shed 6 bases, J shed 3 bases, and the junction held 4 bases outside the gene matches. There are 14 residues in the CDR3. The CDR3 bases are TGTGCCAGCAGGGGGGGACTAGGCTACAATGAGCAGTTCTTC. It specifies CASRGGLGYNEQFF.

This sequence joins TRBV11-2 and TRBJ2-7, with 7 bases that match TRBD1. The CDR3 spans 14 residues. Looked up from germline, CDR1 is SGHAT and CDR2 is FQNNGV. Trimming removed 5 bases from V and 2 bases from J; junction bases left unmatched: 6. The CDR3: CASSPQTGPYEQYF. The CDR3 DNA follows: TGTGCCAGCAGCCCACAGACAGGGCCCTACGAGCAGTACTTC.

The DNA for the CDR3 is TGTGCTAGTGGTTTGGCAACGGGAAACACCGGGGAGCTGTTTTTT. The encoded protein is CASGLATGNTGELFF. The chain has TRBV12-5 and TRBJ2-2, with D possibly being TRBD2 (5 bases). This CDR3 comprises 15 residues. Trimming cost V 1 base and J 2 bases, with 8 bases left between them. Germline lookup yields CDR1 LGHNT and CDR2 FRNRAP.

This chain links TRBV5-4 with TRBJ2-1; 13 bases line up with TRBD2. Per germline, CDR1 SGHNT and CDR2 YYREEE (reference sequence). The V segment lost 5 bases and the J segment 7 bases; nucleotides outside the gene matches: 9. The CDR3 contains 16 residues. CDR3 in amino acids: CASSPQLAGGPNEQFF. The CDR3 DNA follows: TGTGCCAGCAGTCCCCAACTAGCGGGAGGGCCGAATGAGCAGTTCTTC.

Only a few counts were recorded for this clone. The V and J genes are TRBV10-3 and TRBJ2-1; 7 bases agree with TRBD2. The CDR3 spans 16 residues. Germline V gene data show CDR1 as ENHRY and CDR2 as SYGVKD. After removal of 6 bases from V and 0 bases from J, the junction contained 8 bases not matched to a gene. This CDR3 is CAISELAPSSYNEQFF. DNA of the CDR3: TGTGCCATCAGCGAACTAGCGCCAAGCTCCTACAATGAGCAGTTCTTC.

This chain links TRBV19 with TRBJ1-5; TRBD1 might be the D (5 bases). The CDR3 consists of 15 residues. Germline loops: CDR1 LNHDA, CDR2 SQIVND (reference sequence). V was pared by 6 bases and J by 7 bases, with 19 bases between. CDR3 residues: CASRTSGGSSQPQHF. The CDR3 DNA sequence: TGTGCCAGTAGGACGTCGGGGGGGTCCAGCCAGCCCCAGCATTTT.

This sequence joins TRBV12-1 and TRBJ2-5. TRBV12-1 is listed as a pseudogene. CDR3 length: 11 amino acids. The CDR3 reads CASSRMKTQYF. CDR3 coding DNA: TGTGCCAGCTCCCGCATGAAGACCCAGTACTTC.

The chain couples TRBV28 to TRBJ2-3; D is possibly TRBD1 (5 bases). V was cut by 0 bases and J by 0 bases, with 7 bases left in between. Germline V gene data show CDR1 as MDHEN and CDR2 as SYDVKM. The CDR3 spans 15 residues. CDR3 sequence: CASSLWAGSTDTQYF. CDR3 bases: TGTGCCAGCAGTTTATGGGCAGGGAGCACAGATACGCAGTATTTT.

In this sample, this clone turned up once. J is TRBJ2-7 and V is TRBV5-4; unclear D gene. The germline V gene has CDR1 SGHNT and CDR2 YYREEE (reference sequence). The CDR3 covers 13 residues. Trimming left V 4 bases short and J 9 bases short, with 17 bases between. The CDR3 here is CASSQGLESGQYF. The CDR3 DNA is TGTGCCAGCAGCCAAGGGCTCGAGTCGGGGCAGTACTTC.

V usage is TRBV5-5 and J usage is TRBJ1-2; D is uncertain. With 5 bases removed from V and 7 bases from J, the gap between germline ends came to 21 bases. Looked up from germline, CDR1 is SGHKS and CDR2 is YYEKEE (reference sequence). CDR3 size: 15 residues. CDR3 in amino acids: CASRPEQHVVGGYTF. The CDR3 DNA is TGTGCCAGCAGACCGGAACAACATGTTGTGGGTGGCTACACCTTC.

The chain employs TRBV7-3 and TRBJ2-1, with D possibly being TRBD1 (6 bases). Trimming took 5 bases from V and 15 from J, leaving 17 bases between them. Germline CDR1 reads SGHTA; CDR2 reads FQGTGA. This CDR3 has 12 residues. The DNA of the CDR3 is TGTGCCAGCAGCCACGCTTGGGGGCGGTGGTTCTTC. It translates to CASSHAWGRWFF.

This chain joins TRBV5-1 and TRBJ2-1; unclear D gene. Germline loops: CDR1 SGHRS, CDR2 YFSETQ. This CDR3 has 16 residues. Deletions cut 1 base from V and 4 bases from J, with 15 bases between. The CDR3, as DNA: TGCGCCAGCAGCTTGATGAGCGCTCCCGGATACAATGAGCAGTTCTTC. As protein: CASSLMSAPGYNEQFF.

The chain combines TRBV30 with TRBJ1-2; the D gene is possibly TRBD1 (5 bases). The CDR3 consists of 15 residues. Germline-derived CDR1 and CDR2 are GTSNPN and SVGIG (reference sequence). V lost 0 bases and J lost 4, with 15 bases in between. The CDR3 bases are TGTGCCTGGAGTGTTCTTGGGGCCATGGGCTATGGCTACACCTTC. It codes for CAWSVLGAMGYGYTF.

The chain uses TRBV9 and TRBJ2-2, with TRBD1 identical over 7 bases. Germline CDR1 reads SGDLS; CDR2 reads YYNGEE. Germline trimming cut 4 bases from V and 5 bases from J; bases unmatched to any gene: 8. The CDR3 runs 15 residues. CDR3 protein: CASSPQAGGTGELFF. DNA of the CDR3: TGTGCCAGCAGCCCCCAGGCAGGGGGAACCGGGGAGCTGTTTTTT.

The chain carries TRBV18 and TRBJ2-1; D assignment may be TRBD1 or TRBD2 (5 bases each). The CDR3 consists of 11 residues. V shed 1 base and J shed 15 bases, with 10 bases lying between them. The germline V gene has CDR1 KGHSH and CDR2 LQKENI. CDR3 DNA: TGTGCCAGCTCACCACAGGGGAGTCTGTTCTTC. It yields the protein CASSPQGSLFF. The variable domain in full, completed from reference TRBV18 and TRBJ2-1, reads NAGVMQNPRHLVRRRGQEARLRCSPMKGHSHVYWYRQLPEEGLKFMVYLQKENIIDESGMPKERFSAEFPKEGPSILRIQQVVRGDSAAYFCASSPQGSLFFGPGTRLTVL.

The J gene is TRBJ2-7, the V gene TRBV6-5, with D unresolved. This CDR3 contains 14 residues. Trimming removed 0 bases from V and 5 bases from J, with 11 bases in between. Germline CDR1 is MNHEY and CDR2 is SVGAGI. CDR3 in amino acids: CASSYSTARHEQYF. The CDR3 nucleotides are TGTGCCAGCAGTTACTCGACGGCAAGACACGAGCAGTACTTC.

The chain uses TRBV9 and TRBJ2-3, with TRBD2 identical over 7 bases. V was pared by 4 bases and J by 3 bases, with 11 bases of the junction left unmatched. The length of the CDR3 is 16 residues. Germline CDR1 is SGDLS and CDR2 is YYNGEE. CDR3: CASSSRSGGSTDTQYF. As DNA, the CDR3 is TGTGCCAGCAGCTCAAGGTCGGGAGGTAGTACAGATACGCAGTATTTT.

The genes are TRBV9 and TRBJ1-1, with unresolved D. Trimming removed 3 bases from V and 5 bases from J, with 20 bases in between. This CDR3 region has 16 residues. Germline CDR1 and CDR2: SGDLS and YYNGEE. CDR3 amino acids: CASSALGLGMGTEAFF. DNA for the CDR3: TGTGCCAGCAGCGCTCTAGGTCTGGGGATGGGGACTGAAGCTTTCTTT.